This T cell receptor beta chain stems from a study of blood T cell repertoires in COVID-19. The CDR3 covers 19 residues. Trimming cost V 0 bases and J 5 bases; bases outside gene matches: 12. Germline CDR1 and CDR2: LGHNA and YSLEER. Only in-frame clones appear in the TCRdb table, and some are missing; sequencing was by immunoSEQ multiplex PCR. The sample contains about 210,000 clones, roughly 80% of which appear only once. Sample: peripheral blood. This clonotype was sampled from a woman between 40 and 50 years old with active or convalescent COVID-19. The V gene is TRBV4-3, the J gene TRBJ2-1; TRBD2 agrees at 11 bases. The CDR3, as DNA: TGCGCCAGCAGCCAAGATTTAATGGGACGTAGCGGGGGGGACAATGAGCAGTTCTTC. Protein product: CASSQDLMGRSGGDNEQFF.